Listed below are T cell receptor beta chains from one sample, sequenced in a study of T cell changes during pregnancy in multiple sclerosis. Profiled with immunoSEQ multiplex PCR; TCRdb holds only in-frame clones, not every one. The data show 35,000 to 55,000 clones, with around nine tenths seen just once and about 6% held by the top ten. The sample in question was CD8+ T cells from peripheral blood mononuclear cells, obtained after pregnancy. The receptor source for this set is a female donor in good health, enrolled as a control in a pregnancy study. The CDR3 runs from the conserved cysteine through the conserved F or W.

v_call,j_call,cdr3_aa
TRBV28,TRBJ1-1,CASSLLSSNTEAFF
TRBV7-9,TRBJ2-2,CASNPGQTNTGELFF
TRBV7-8,TRBJ1-5,CASSLSGTGNQPQHF
TRBV19,TRBJ1-2,CASREENYGYTF
TRBV6-4,TRBJ2-3,CASSGQASGGTDTQYF
TRBV5-3,TRBJ2-5,CARSATKTGLVRETQYF
TRBV7-9,TRBJ1-1,CASSDTGYTEAFF
TRBV7-2,-,CASTLTPTYEQYF
TRBV14,TRBJ1-2,CASSQDLSHPGRRLDYGYTF
TRBV28,TRBJ2-6,CASCTVIVSGGANVLTF
TRBV28,TRBJ1-5,CASSFGQPQHF
TRBV19,TRBJ1-1,CASSTGLKNTEAFF
TRBV5-6,TRBJ2-1,CASSSGTGENEQFF
TRBV5-4,TRBJ1-1,CASSPTTGDTEAFF
TRBV5-4,TRBJ2-5,CASSDGTGVPQYF
TRBV5-6,TRBJ2-6,CASSLGWGGTSSGANVLTF
TRBV28,TRBJ2-7,CASSSRWGGFSYEQYF
TRBV4-1,TRBJ2-7,CASSQVQGSDYEQYF
TRBV5-6,TRBJ2-7,CASGSGTVPYEQYF
TRBV2,TRBJ1-2,CASKVGRGDPFYGYTF
TRBV6-5,TRBJ1-1,CASSHRGANTEAFF
TRBV28,TRBJ2-5,CASSSSTSVQETQYF
TRBV5-4,TRBJ1-6,CASSLGDSLLHF
TRBV5-6,TRBJ2-1,CASSSGGADNEQFF
TRBV4-1,TRBJ2-2,CASSQDTPGTSGPGELFF
TRBV7-2,TRBJ2-2,CASSSPGTGELFF
TRBV13,TRBJ1-3,CASSLESRTSGNTIYF
TRBV5-1,TRBJ2-7,CASRPGTGARDYEQYF
TRBV30,TRBJ1-6,CAWRTGSSYNSPLHF
TRBV9,TRBJ1-2,CASSEWDSPTVDGYTF
TRBV13,TRBJ2-7,CASSLGGGSYEQYF
TRBV19,TRBJ2-5,CASSIGAYSAETQYF
TRBV5-1,TRBJ2-7,CASSLAPAYEQYF
TRBV4-3,TRBJ1-6,CASSARLDAGGSPLHF
TRBV29-1,TRBJ1-2,CSVGGSSGCTF
TRBV11-2,TRBJ1-1,CASSRPGQRAPF
TRBV7-9,TRBJ1-2,CASSPGGGDGYTF
TRBV4-3,TRBJ2-2,CASSQIARGELFF
TRBV5-6,TRBJ1-5,CASSLAGGSYQPQHF
TRBV7-9,TRBJ2-7,CASSLDGTYEQYF
TRBV19,TRBJ2-7,CASRGTGDHEQYF
TRBV7-9,TRBJ2-3,CASSQTDTQYF
TRBV7-9,TRBJ2-1,CASSPGGGGPYNEQFF
TRBV5-6,TRBJ2-3,CASSPLGGSTDTQYF
TRBV4-2,TRBJ1-5,CASSQGQNQPQHF
TRBV11-2,TRBJ1-2,CASSLDPTGSDYGYTF
TRBV7-2,TRBJ2-7,CASSSGTDYEQYF
TRBV19,TRBJ1-2,CASSIPGIPYGYTF
TRBV5-4,TRBJ1-2,CASSYTVDYGYTF
TRBV27,TRBJ1-5,CASGLTGQNQPQHF
TRBV4-3,TRBJ2-3,CASSRSGDTQYF